This T cell receptor (beta chain) was identified during a study of blood T cell repertoires in COVID-19. The overall study: Samples came from the United States, Italy and Spain, spanning acute and convalescent COVID-19.

As processed by the authors: Amplification from reference gene primers served as the basis for estimated nucleated cell counts. The protocol was immunoSEQ multiplex PCR, while the TCRdb copy is restricted to in-frame clones and leaves out a portion. The DNA gave D and trimming, while V, J and clone size come from that table. The sample holds tens of thousands of clones, around 83% seen once. The length of the CDR3 is 16 residues. The junction had 13 bases not matched to a gene; V was cut back by 5 bases and J by 7 bases. From germline, CDR1 is SEHNR and CDR2 FQNEAQ (reference sequence). The specimen sequenced was peripheral blood. The TCR sequence derives from a man aged 50 to 59 with active COVID-19. The chain couples TRBV7-9 to TRBJ2-5; 10 bases align to TRBD2. DNA of the CDR3: TGTGCCAGCAGCGGACCCGGGACTAGCGCCTCCGGGACCCAGTACTTC. Protein sequence: CASSGPGTSASGTQYF.